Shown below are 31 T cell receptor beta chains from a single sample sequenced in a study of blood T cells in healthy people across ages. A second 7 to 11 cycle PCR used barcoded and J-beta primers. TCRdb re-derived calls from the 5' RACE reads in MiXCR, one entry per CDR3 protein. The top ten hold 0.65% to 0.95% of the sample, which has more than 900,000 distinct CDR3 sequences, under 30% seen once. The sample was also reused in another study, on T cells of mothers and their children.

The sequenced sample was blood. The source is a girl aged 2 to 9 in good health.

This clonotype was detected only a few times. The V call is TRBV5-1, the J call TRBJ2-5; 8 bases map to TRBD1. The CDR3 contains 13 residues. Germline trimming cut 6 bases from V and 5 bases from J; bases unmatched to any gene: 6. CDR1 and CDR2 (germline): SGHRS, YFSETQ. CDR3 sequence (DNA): TGCGCCAGCACAGGGGGCAATGAGGAGACCCAGTACTTC. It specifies CASTGGNEETQYF.

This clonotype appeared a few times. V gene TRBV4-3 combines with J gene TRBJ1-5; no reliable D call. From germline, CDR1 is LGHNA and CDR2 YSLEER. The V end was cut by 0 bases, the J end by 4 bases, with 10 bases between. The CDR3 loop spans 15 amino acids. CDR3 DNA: TGCGCCAGCAGCCAAGATCCGGGCCGGAATCAGCCCCAGCATTTT. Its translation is CASSQDPGRNQPQHF.

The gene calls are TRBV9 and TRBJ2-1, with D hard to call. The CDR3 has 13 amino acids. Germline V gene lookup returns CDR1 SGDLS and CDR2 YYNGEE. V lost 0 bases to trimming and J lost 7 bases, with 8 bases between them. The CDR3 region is CASSVAGDNEQFF. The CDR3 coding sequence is TGTGCCAGCAGCGTAGCCGGTGATAATGAGCAGTTCTTC.

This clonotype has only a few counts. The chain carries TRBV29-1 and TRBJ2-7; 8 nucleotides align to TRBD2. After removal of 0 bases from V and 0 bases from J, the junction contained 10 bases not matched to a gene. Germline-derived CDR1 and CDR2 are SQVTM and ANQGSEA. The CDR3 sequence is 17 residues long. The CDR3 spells CSVEDKRSSGDSYEQYF. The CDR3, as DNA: TGCAGCGTTGAAGATAAAAGGAGTAGCGGGGACTCCTACGAGCAGTACTTC.

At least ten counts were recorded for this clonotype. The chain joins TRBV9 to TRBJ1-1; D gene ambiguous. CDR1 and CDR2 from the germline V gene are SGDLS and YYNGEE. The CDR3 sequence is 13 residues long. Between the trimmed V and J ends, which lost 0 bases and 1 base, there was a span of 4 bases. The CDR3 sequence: CASSVGPNTEAFF. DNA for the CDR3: TGTGCCAGCAGCGTAGGACCGAACACTGAAGCTTTCTTT.

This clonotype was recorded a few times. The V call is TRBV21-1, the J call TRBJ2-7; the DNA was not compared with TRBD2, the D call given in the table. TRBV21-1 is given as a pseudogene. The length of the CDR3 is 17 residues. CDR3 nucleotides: TGTGCCAGCATCTACTATAGAGCGGGCCGCGCCTACTACGAGCAGTACTTC. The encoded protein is CASIYYRAGRAYYEQYF.

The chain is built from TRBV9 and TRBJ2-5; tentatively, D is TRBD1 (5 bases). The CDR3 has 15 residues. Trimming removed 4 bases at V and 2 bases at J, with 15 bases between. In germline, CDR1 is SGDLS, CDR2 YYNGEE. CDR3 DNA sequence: TGTGCCAGCAGCACCGGACAAATCCGACAAGAGACCCAGTACTTC. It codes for CASSTGQIRQETQYF.

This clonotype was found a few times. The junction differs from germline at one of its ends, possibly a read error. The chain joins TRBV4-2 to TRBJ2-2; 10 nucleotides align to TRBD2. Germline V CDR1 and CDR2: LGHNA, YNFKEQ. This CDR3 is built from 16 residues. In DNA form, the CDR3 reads TGTGCCGGCAGCCAAGAGAGGACTAGCGGCACCGGGGAGCTGTTTTTT. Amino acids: CAGSQERTSGTGELFF.

The CDR3 loop is CASSPLTAGATHEQYF. In DNA, the CDR3 is TGTGCCAGCAGCCCGCTTACAGCGGGCGCGACTCACGAGCAGTACTTC. The chain recombines TRBV7-9 with TRBJ2-7; TRBD2 might be the D (6 bases). Trimming stripped 5 bases from V and 5 bases from J, with 22 bases between. Germline values: CDR1 SEHNR, CDR2 FQNEAQ (reference sequence). The CDR3 length is 16 residues.

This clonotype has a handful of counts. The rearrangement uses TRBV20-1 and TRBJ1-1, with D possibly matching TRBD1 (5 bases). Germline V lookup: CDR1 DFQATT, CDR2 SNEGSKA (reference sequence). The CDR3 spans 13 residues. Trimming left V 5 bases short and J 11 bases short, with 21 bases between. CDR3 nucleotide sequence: TGCAGTGCTCCTACACGGGCCTATGAGGGGGCTTTCTTT. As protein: CSAPTRAYEGAFF.

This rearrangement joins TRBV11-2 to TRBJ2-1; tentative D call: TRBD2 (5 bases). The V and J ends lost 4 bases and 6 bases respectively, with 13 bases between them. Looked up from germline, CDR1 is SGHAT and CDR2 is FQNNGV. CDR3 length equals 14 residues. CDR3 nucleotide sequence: TGTGCCAGCAGCTCCCTCACTAGGGCCAATGAGCAGTTCTTC. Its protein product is CASSSLTRANEQFF.

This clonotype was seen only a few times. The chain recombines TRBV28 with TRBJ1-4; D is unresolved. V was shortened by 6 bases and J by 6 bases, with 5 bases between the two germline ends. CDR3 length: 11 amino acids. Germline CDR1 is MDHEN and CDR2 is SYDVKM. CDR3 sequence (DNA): TGTGCCAGCAGGGAAGATGAAAAACTGTTTTTT. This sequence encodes CASREDEKLFF.

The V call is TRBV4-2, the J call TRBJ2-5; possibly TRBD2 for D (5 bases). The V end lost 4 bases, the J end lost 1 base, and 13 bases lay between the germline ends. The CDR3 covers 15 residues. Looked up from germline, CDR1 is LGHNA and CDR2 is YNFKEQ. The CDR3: CASSRAPEGQETQYF. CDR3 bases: TGTGCCAGCAGCCGAGCACCCGAGGGCCAAGAGACCCAGTACTTC.

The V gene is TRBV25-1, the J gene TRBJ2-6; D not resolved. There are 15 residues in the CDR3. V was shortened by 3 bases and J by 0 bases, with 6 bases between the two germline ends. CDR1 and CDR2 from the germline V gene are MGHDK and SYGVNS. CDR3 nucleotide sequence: TGTGCCAGCAGTGATGAGAGCTCTGGGGCCAACGTCCTGACTTTC. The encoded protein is CASSDESSGANVLTF.

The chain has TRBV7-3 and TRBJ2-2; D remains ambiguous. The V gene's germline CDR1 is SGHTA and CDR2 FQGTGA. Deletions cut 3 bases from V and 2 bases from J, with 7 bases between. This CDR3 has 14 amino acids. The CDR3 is CASSLIHNTGELFF. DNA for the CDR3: TGTGCCAGCAGCTTGATACATAACACCGGGGAGCTGTTTTTT. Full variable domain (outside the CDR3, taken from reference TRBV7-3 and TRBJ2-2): GAGVSQTPSNKVTEKGKYVELRCDPISGHTALYWYRQSLGQGPEFLIYFQGTGAADDSGLPNDRFFAVRPEGSVSTLKIQRTERGDSAVYLCASSLIHNTGELFFGEGSRLTVL.

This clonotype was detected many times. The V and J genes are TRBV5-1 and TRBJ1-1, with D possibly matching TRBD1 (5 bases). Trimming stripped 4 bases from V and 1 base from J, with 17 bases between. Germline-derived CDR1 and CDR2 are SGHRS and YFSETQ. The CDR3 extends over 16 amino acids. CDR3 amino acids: CASSPPTGTENTEAFF. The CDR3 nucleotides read TGCGCCAGCAGCCCTCCAACCGGGACGGAGAACACTGAAGCTTTCTTT.

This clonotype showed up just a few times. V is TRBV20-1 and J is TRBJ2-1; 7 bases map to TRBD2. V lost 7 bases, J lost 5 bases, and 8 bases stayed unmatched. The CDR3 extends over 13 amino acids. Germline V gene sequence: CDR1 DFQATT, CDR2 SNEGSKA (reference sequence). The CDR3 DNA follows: TGCAGTGGGAAGTCTAGCGGTAACAATGAGCAGTTCTTC. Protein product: CSGKSSGNNEQFF.

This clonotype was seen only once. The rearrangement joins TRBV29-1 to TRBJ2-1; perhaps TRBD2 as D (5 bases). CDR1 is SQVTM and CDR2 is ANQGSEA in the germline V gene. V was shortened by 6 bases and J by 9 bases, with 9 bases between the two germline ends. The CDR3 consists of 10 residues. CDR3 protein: CSVSGPEQFF. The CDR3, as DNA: TGCAGCGTAAGCGGACCTGAGCAGTTCTTC.

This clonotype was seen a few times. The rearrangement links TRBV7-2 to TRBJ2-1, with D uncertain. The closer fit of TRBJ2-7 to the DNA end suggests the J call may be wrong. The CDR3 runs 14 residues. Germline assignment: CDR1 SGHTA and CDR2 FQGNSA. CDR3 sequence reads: CASSLVGPPYEQYF. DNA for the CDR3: TGTGCCAGCAGCTTAGTCGGACCCCCATACGAGCAGTACTTC.

In DNA, the CDR3 is TGTGCCAGCAGTTTAATCCTGTCAGATTCTACCTACGAGCAGTACTTC. Translation: CASSLILSDSTYEQYF. The V and J genes are TRBV28 and TRBJ2-7, with D unclear. Trimming pared 2 bases from V and 2 bases from J, leaving 16 bases between. CDR1 is MDHEN, CDR2 SYDVKM, per germline. This CDR3 comprises 16 residues.

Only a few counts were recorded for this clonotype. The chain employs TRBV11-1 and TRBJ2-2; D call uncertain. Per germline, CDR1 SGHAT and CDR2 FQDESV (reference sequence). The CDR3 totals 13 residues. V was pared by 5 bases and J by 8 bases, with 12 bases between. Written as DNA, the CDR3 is TGTGCCAGCAGCCTACTTTTAAGGGGGGAGCTGTTTTTT. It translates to CASSLLLRGELFF.

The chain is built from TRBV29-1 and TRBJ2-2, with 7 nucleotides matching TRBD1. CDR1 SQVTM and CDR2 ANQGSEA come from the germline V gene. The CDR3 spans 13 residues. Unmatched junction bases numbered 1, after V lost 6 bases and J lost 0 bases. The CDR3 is CSVGQTNTGELFF. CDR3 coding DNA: TGCAGCGTGGGACAGACGAACACCGGGGAGCTGTTTTTT.

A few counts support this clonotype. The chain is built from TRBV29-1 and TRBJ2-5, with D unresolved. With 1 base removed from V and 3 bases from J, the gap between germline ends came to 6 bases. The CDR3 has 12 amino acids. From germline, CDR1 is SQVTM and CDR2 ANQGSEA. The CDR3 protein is CSVEAREETQYF. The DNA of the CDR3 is TGCAGCGTTGAAGCCAGAGAAGAGACCCAGTACTTC. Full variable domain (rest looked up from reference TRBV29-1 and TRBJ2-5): SAVISQKPSRDICQRGTSLTIQCQVDSQVTMMFWYRQQPGQSLTLIATANQGSEATYESGFVIDKFPISRPNLTFSTLTVSNMSPEDSSIYLCSVEAREETQYFGPGTRLLVL.

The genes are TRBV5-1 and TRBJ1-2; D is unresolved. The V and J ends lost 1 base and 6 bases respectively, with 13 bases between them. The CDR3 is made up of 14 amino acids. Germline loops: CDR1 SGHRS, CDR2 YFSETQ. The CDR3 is CASSLSGGSDGYTF. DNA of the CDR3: TGCGCCAGCAGCTTGAGCGGCGGGTCTGATGGCTACACCTTC.

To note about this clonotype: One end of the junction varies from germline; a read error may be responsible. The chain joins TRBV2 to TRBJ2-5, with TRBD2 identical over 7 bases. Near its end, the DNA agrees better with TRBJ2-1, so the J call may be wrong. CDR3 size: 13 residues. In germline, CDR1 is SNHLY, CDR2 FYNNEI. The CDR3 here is CASSETSYDEQFF. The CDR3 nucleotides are TGTGCCAGCAGTGAGACTAGCTACGATGAGCAGTTCTTC.

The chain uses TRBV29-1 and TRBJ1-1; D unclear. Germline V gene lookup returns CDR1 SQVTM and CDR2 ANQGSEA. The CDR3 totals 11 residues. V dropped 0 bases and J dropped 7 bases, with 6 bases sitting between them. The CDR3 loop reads CSVEERYEAFF. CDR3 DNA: TGCAGCGTTGAAGAGCGTTATGAAGCTTTCTTT.

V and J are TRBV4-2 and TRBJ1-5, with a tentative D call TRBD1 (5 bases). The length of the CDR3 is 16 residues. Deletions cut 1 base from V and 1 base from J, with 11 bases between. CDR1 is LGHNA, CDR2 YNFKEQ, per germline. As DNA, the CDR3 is TGTGCCAGCAGCCAAGCAGGGTTTAAGAGCAATCAGCCCCAGCATTTT. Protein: CASSQAGFKSNQPQHF.

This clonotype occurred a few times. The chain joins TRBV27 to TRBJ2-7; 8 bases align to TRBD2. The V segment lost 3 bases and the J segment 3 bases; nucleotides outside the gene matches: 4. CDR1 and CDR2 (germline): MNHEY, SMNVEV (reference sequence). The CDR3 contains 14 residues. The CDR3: CASSLKRGFYEQYF. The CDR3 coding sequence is TGTGCCAGCAGTTTGAAGCGGGGGTTCTACGAGCAGTACTTC.

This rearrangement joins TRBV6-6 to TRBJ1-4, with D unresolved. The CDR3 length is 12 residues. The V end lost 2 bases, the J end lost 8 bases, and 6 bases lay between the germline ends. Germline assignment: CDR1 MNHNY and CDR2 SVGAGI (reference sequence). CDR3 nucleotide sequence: TGTGCCAGCAGTTACCTGGGAGAAAAACTGTTTTTT. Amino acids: CASSYLGEKLFF.

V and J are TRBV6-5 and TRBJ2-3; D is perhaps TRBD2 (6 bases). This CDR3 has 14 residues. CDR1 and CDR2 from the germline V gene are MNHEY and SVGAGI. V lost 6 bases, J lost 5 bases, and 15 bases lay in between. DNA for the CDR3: TGTGCCAGCAGGAGCGGCGGGACGGGAGATACGCAGTATTTT. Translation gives CASRSGGTGDTQYF.

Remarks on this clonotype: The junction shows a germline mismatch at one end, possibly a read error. The CDR3 DNA is TGTGCCAGCAGCTTAATTACAGGGGGCGCCGGTGAAAAACGGTTTTTT. This codes for CASSLITGGAGEKRFF. This rearrangement joins TRBV7-9 to TRBJ1-4; 9 bases line up with TRBD1. The CDR3 runs to 16 residues. CDR1 and CDR2 (germline): SEHNR, FQNEAQ (reference sequence).